Presented here are 25 T cell receptor beta chains from one specimen sequenced in a study of CD8+ T cells in alopecia areata (dated by TCRdb to between 2017 and 2018). The receptor library was made with the immunoSEQ multiplex PCR assay. To provide template for TCR sequencing, every sample had RNA extracted and reverse transcribed into cDNA. TCRdb mirrors the immuneACCESS table, restricted to in-frame sequences. Some clones are absent from its copies; in checked studies, under half trace to an unresolved V gene, and the reason for the others is unknown. The sample table holds over 25,000 clones, of which around three quarters were seen once. About a fifth of the sample comes from the top ten. The material sequenced was NKG2D-low CD8+ T cells sorted from blood. Reading the label with the study, this specimen's cell subset or site is: sorted CD8+ NKG2D-low blood T cells. Receptors were obtained from a human donor with alopecia areata.

DNA for the CDR3: TGCGCCAGCAGCTTAGGTAGGGCAGATAGCAATCAGCCCCAGCATTTT. This gives the protein CASSLGRADSNQPQHF. The rearrangement uses TRBV5-1 and TRBJ1-5, with D hard to call. Looked up from germline, CDR1 is SGHRS and CDR2 is YFSETQ. The CDR3 covers 16 residues. V lost 2 bases, J lost 0 bases, and 12 bases lay in between.

The rearrangement links TRBV27 to TRBJ2-6, with D perhaps TRBD2 (5 bases). Per germline, CDR1 MNHEY and CDR2 SMNVEV (reference sequence). This CDR3 has 14 residues. With 5 bases removed from V and 1 base from J, the gap between germline ends came to 6 bases. Here the CDR3 DNA reads TGTGCCAGCAGTATAGCGTCTGGGGCCAACGTCCTGACTTTC. Its protein product is CASSIASGANVLTF.

J is TRBJ2-5 and V is TRBV4-1; D call uncertain. This CDR3 region has 13 residues. Between the trimmed V and J ends, which lost 2 bases and 5 bases, there was a span of 9 bases. Germline V lookup: CDR1 MGHRA, CDR2 YSYEKL. The CDR3 region is CASSQTLSETQYF. CDR3 in DNA: TGCGCCAGCAGCCAAACCTTGTCGGAGACCCAGTACTTC.

This chain joins TRBV6-4 and TRBJ1-2; the match to TRBD1 covers 7 bases. V shed 3 bases, J shed 1 base, and the junction held 11 bases outside the gene matches. The V gene's germline CDR1 is MRHNA and CDR2 SNTAGT. CDR3 length: 17 residues. CDR3 bases: TGTGCCAGCAGTGATAACAGTGGGGACAGCTATAACTATGGCTACACCTTC. Protein product: CASSDNSGDSYNYGYTF.

The V and J genes are TRBV5-1 and TRBJ2-1, with 8 nucleotides matching TRBD1. Germline values: CDR1 SGHRS, CDR2 YFSETQ. The CDR3 contains 15 residues. After removal of 4 bases from V and 4 bases from J, the junction contained 7 bases not matched to a gene. CDR3 protein: CASSDGTGEYNEQFF. CDR3 DNA: TGCGCCAGCAGCGATGGGACAGGAGAGTACAATGAGCAGTTCTTC. The whole variable domain, filled in from reference TRBV5-1 and TRBJ2-1, reads KAGVTQTPRYLIKTRGQQVTLSCSPISGHRSVSWYQQTPGQGLQFLFEYFSETQRNKGNFPGRFSGRQFSNSRSEMNVSTLELGDSALYLCASSDGTGEYNEQFFGPGTRLTVL.

The genes are TRBV6-1 and TRBJ1-1, with 7 bases aligning to TRBD1. CDR1 and CDR2 (germline): MNHNS, SASEGT. J was trimmed by 1 base and V by 1 base; bases with no gene match: 3. The CDR3 totals 15 residues. In DNA form, the CDR3 reads TGTGCCAGCAGTGAAGGACAGGGTTGGAACACTGAAGCTTTCTTT. This sequence encodes CASSEGQGWNTEAFF.

CDR3 sequence (DNA): TGCGCCAGCAGCTGGGCGGGAGGGGTCTACAATGAGCAGTTCTTC. The encoded protein is CASSWAGGVYNEQFF. This chain uses TRBV5-1 with TRBJ2-1; 9 bases fit TRBD2. Germline CDR1 and CDR2: SGHRS and YFSETQ. The CDR3 is made up of 15 amino acids. After removal of 3 bases from V and 3 bases from J, the junction contained 4 bases not matched to a gene.

The V gene is TRBV5-1, the J gene TRBJ2-7; 9 positions agree with TRBD1. Germline V gene lookup returns CDR1 SGHRS and CDR2 YFSETQ. The CDR3 sequence is 16 residues long. Germline trimming cut 0 bases from V and 5 bases from J; bases unmatched to any gene: 9. The CDR3 DNA follows: TGCGCCAGCAGCTTGGATCCCACGGGACAGGGTGACGAGCAGTACTTC. Translation: CASSLDPTGQGDEQYF.

This chain joins TRBV6-5 and TRBJ2-2; D not certain. The V gene's germline CDR1 is MNHEY and CDR2 SVGAGI. There are 15 residues in the CDR3. Trimming pared 0 bases from V and 2 bases from J, leaving 7 bases between. The CDR3 DNA reads as TGTGCCAGCAGTTACTCCGGACCAAACACCGGGGAGCTGTTTTTT. It codes for CASSYSGPNTGELFF.

The rearrangement uses TRBV6-5 and TRBJ2-5; no firm D call. The CDR3 runs to 14 residues. Germline CDR1 and CDR2: MNHEY and SVGAGI. V lost 2 bases and J lost 1, with 8 bases in between. CDR3 sequence: CASSYGARQETQYF. The DNA for the CDR3 is TGTGCCAGCAGTTACGGCGCCCGCCAAGAGACCCAGTACTTC.

This clone was seen just once. This chain joins TRBV29-1 and TRBJ2-7, with D possibly TRBD1 on 5 matching bases. The length of the CDR3 is 14 residues. Trimming cost V 3 bases and J 3 bases, with 15 bases left between them. CDR1 and CDR2 from the germline V gene are SQVTM and ANQGSEA. CDR3 loop: CSVDYGIDSYEQYF. The CDR3 DNA sequence: TGCAGCGTTGACTATGGGATTGACAGCTACGAGCAGTACTTC.

The V and J genes are TRBV30 and TRBJ1-6; TRBD1 might be the D (6 bases). The germline V and J ends were trimmed by 0 bases and 3 bases, with 9 bases remaining between them. The CDR3 is 15 residues long. Germline values: CDR1 GTSNPN, CDR2 SVGIG (reference sequence). Here the CDR3 reads CAWSVQGFYNSPLHF. For the CDR3, the DNA is TGTGCCTGGAGTGTGCAGGGGTTCTATAATTCACCCCTCCACTTT.

This chain uses TRBV30 with TRBJ1-1; D gene ambiguous. Germline assignment: CDR1 GTSNPN and CDR2 SVGIG (reference sequence). The CDR3 is 13 residues long. The V and J ends lost 4 bases and 0 bases respectively, with 9 bases between them. The CDR3 sequence: CAWTLSLNTEAFF. The DNA of the CDR3 is TGTGCCTGGACCCTAAGTTTGAACACTGAAGCTTTCTTT. The variable domain in full, with the rest retrieved from reference TRBV30 and TRBJ1-1, is SQTIHQWPATLVQPVGSPLSLECTVEGTSNPNLYWYRQAAGRGLQLLFYSVGIGQISSEVPQNLSASRPQDRQFILSSKKLLLSDSGFYLCAWTLSLNTEAFFGQGTRLTVV.

This clone has only one observation. The chain carries TRBV11-2 and TRBJ2-5; TRBD1 aligns across 9 bases. This CDR3 has 15 amino acids. The germline gives CDR1 SGHAT, CDR2 FQNNGV. V was clipped by 5 bases and J by 7 bases; unmatched bases: 11. For the CDR3, the DNA is TGTGCCAGCAGCCCAAGGGACAGGGCAGTCGTGACCCAGTACTTC. Translation: CASSPRDRAVVTQYF.

The genes are TRBV6-5 and TRBJ2-1; unclear D gene. The CDR3 extends over 14 amino acids. V was shortened by 6 bases and J by 4 bases, with 13 bases between the two germline ends. Germline CDR1 is MNHEY and CDR2 is SVGAGI. CDR3 nucleotides: TGTGCCAGCAGCAACCTAGGGAATTACAATGAGCAGTTCTTC. Translation gives CASSNLGNYNEQFF.

V usage is TRBV13 and J usage is TRBJ2-7; no firm D call. Trimming left V 2 bases short and J 3 bases short, with 5 bases between. The germline V gene has CDR1 PRHDT and CDR2 FYEKMQ (reference sequence). This CDR3 comprises 12 residues. The chain's CDR3 is CASSLYNYEQYF. The CDR3 DNA is TGTGCCAGCAGCTTATACAACTACGAGCAGTACTTC. The full variable domain, its missing parts supplied by reference TRBV13 and TRBJ2-7, is AAGVIQSPRHLIKEKRETATLKCYPIPRHDTVYWYQQGPGQDPQFLISFYEKMQSDKGSIPDRFSAQQFSDYHSELNMSSLELGDSALYFCASSLYNYEQYFGPGTRLTVT.

The chain is built from TRBV6-4 and TRBJ1-5; 7 nucleotides match TRBD1. The trim removed 6 bases at V and 3 bases at J, leaving 5 bases unmatched. This CDR3 spans 14 amino acids. Germline assignment: CDR1 MRHNA and CDR2 SNTAGT. The CDR3 DNA is TGTGCCAGCAGCAACGGGACAGCCAATCAGCCCCAGCATTTT. This codes for CASSNGTANQPQHF.

V gene TRBV28 combines with J gene TRBJ2-7; D is perhaps TRBD1 or TRBD2 (5 bases each). In germline, CDR1 is MDHEN, CDR2 SYDVKM. This CDR3 is 14 amino acids long. Trimming pared 1 base from V and 3 bases from J, leaving 10 bases between. In DNA, the CDR3 is TGTGCCAGCAGTTTATCGGGGACCAACTACGAGCAGTACTTC. Residues: CASSLSGTNYEQYF.

The CDR3 DNA reads TGCAGCGTTGACTATCGGGGCTTCTCGGTGGGGCAGTTCTTC. Protein product: CSVDYRGFSVGQFF. The V gene is TRBV29-1, the J gene TRBJ2-1; TRBD1 or TRBD2 may be the D gene (5 bases each). V gave up 3 bases and J gave up 12 bases, with 21 bases separating them. The CDR3 extends over 14 amino acids. In germline, CDR1 is SQVTM, CDR2 ANQGSEA.

V gene TRBV6-1 combines with J gene TRBJ2-3, with D unclear. CDR1 MNHNS and CDR2 SASEGT come from the germline V gene. The V end lost 1 base, the J end lost 2 bases, and 7 bases lay between the germline ends. This CDR3 spans 14 amino acids. CDR3 in amino acids: CASSEDVLTDTQYF. The CDR3, as DNA: TGTGCCAGCAGTGAAGACGTTCTCACAGATACGCAGTATTTT.

The chain recombines TRBV11-2 with TRBJ2-7; D is undetermined. V lost 4 bases and J lost 2, with 6 bases in between. Germline loops: CDR1 SGHAT, CDR2 FQNNGV. There are 12 residues in the CDR3. In DNA form, the CDR3 reads TGTGCCAGCAGCTCACTGCCCTACGAGCAGTACTTC. Its translation is CASSSLPYEQYF.

The genes are TRBV27 and TRBJ2-3; D is uncertain. The CDR3 contains 13 residues. The V gene lost 4 bases and the J gene lost 2 bases, with 7 bases spanning the gap. Germline CDR1 is MNHEY and CDR2 is SMNVEV (reference sequence). In DNA form, the CDR3 reads TGTGCCAGCAGTTCCGGGCTCACAGATACGCAGTATTTT. This translates into CASSSGLTDTQYF.

The rearrangement joins TRBV7-2 to TRBJ1-5; a weak D match, TRBD1 (5 bases). Trimming pared 2 bases from V and 2 bases from J, leaving 7 bases between. Germline values: CDR1 SGHTA, CDR2 FQGNSA. The CDR3 loop spans 14 amino acids. The CDR3, as DNA: TGTGCCAGCAGCTTATGGGGGGGCAATCAGCCCCAGCATTTT. Amino acids: CASSLWGGNQPQHF.

The CDR3 bases are TGCAGCGTCAGTGAGGGCACTTACAATGAGCAGTTCTTC. Translating it yields CSVSEGTYNEQFF. The chain employs TRBV29-1 and TRBJ2-1; TRBD2 might be the D (5 bases). The CDR3 runs 13 residues. Germline values: CDR1 SQVTM, CDR2 ANQGSEA. Trimming took off 6 bases at V and 4 bases at J, with 13 bases between the two ends.

The gene calls are TRBV5-4 and TRBJ2-5; D unclear. Germline V gene lookup returns CDR1 SGHNT and CDR2 YYREEE (reference sequence). V was cut by 0 bases and J by 5 bases, with 11 bases left in between. The length of the CDR3 is 14 residues. CDR3 nucleotides: TGTGCCAGCAGCTTGGAGTTGAGACACGAGACCCAGTACTTC. This gives the protein CASSLELRHETQYF.